The rows below give T cell receptor beta chains drawn from one sample of a study of identical twins. TCRdb reanalysed the 5' RACE reads using MiXCR and keeps one entry per CDR3 protein. The data contain more than 1.5 million distinct CDR3 sequences, around 29% of them seen just once; the ten biggest clones take up about 0.27%. The sequenced material came from cord blood. These receptors all come from a newborn girl in good health. CDR3s include the opening cysteine and the closing phenylalanine or tryptophan. The order of the fields is clone size, J gene, D gene, V gene, CDR3 DNA, CDR3 protein. The D gene is left open where the match is weak. Clone size appears in some rows only: once, few, many, or a class for an expanded clone.

>once|TRBJ1-2|TRBD1|TRBV9
TGTGCCAGCAGCCCTCGGACAGGGATTGACTATGGCTACACCTTC
CASSPRTGIDYGYTF
>NA|TRBJ2-1|NA|TRBV6-5
TGTGCCAGCAGTTACCTCCGAGGGTTCTACAATGAGCAGTTCTTC
CASSYLRGFYNEQFF
>NA|TRBJ2-1|TRBD2|TRBV19
TGTGCCAGTAGTATCGGAGCGGGGAGCTCCTACAATGAGCAGTTCTTC
CASSIGAGSSYNEQFF
>NA|TRBJ2-5|NA|TRBV3-1
TGTGCCAGCAGCCAAGGTGGGGGGCCGACCCAGTACTTC
CASSQGGGPTQYF
>NA|TRBJ1-2|TRBD1|TRBV7-9
TGTGCCAGCAGCCTGACAGGGTATAACTATAGCTACACCTTC
CASSLTGYNYSYTF
>few|TRBJ1-6|NA|TRBV20-1
TGCAGTGCTAGTAAGAGGGCAGGAGCCTATAATTCACCCCTCCACTTT
CSASKRAGAYNSPLHF
>many|TRBJ2-7|TRBD1|TRBV12-3/TRBV12-4
TGTGCCAGCAGCTTGGGACAGGGTGGCGAGCAGTACTTC
CASSLGQGGEQYF
>NA|TRBJ2-1|NA|TRBV11-3
TGTGCCGGCAGCTTAGGACTCGGGAATTACAATGAGCAGTTCTTC
CAGSLGLGNYNEQFF
>NA|TRBJ2-1|NA|TRBV20-1
TGCAGTGCTAGTGATGTGGCCACCTACAATGAGCAGTTCTTC
CSASDVATYNEQFF
>few|TRBJ2-5|NA|TRBV7-2
TGTGCCAGCAGCTTATATGGTCAGCACCAAGAGAAGGGCCAGTACTTC
CASSLYGQHQEKGQYF
>NA|TRBJ1-2|NA|TRBV2
TGTGCCAGCAGGGGGGACGGGTCCGCCATCCATGGCTACACCTTC
CASRGDGSAIHGYTF
>NA|TRBJ1-6|NA|TRBV2
TGTGCCAGCAGTGAATTGGGGGGCAGCTCCTATAATTCACCCCTCCACTTT
CASSELGGSSYNSPLHF
>few|TRBJ2-1|TRBD2|TRBV28
TGTGCCAGCAGACTCAACCCGGGACTAGCGGGACCCCGAGGAGATGAGCAGTTCTTC
CASRLNPGLAGPRGDEQFF
>few|TRBJ1-5|TRBD1|TRBV7-2
TGTGCCAGCAGCTGGTCGGGACAGCGGAGCAATCAGCCCCAGCATTTT
CASSWSGQRSNQPQHF
>NA|TRBJ2-7|NA|TRBV20-1
TGCAGTGCCTTCGGTACTAGCTCCTACGAGCAGTACTTC
CSAFGTSSYEQYF
>NA|TRBJ2-5|NA|TRBV20-1
TGCAGTGCTAGATCCCCGACGGGATCCCTCGGGGCCCAGTACTTC
CSARSPTGSLGAQYF
>NA|TRBJ1-2|TRBD1|TRBV12-3/TRBV12-4
TGTGCCAGCAGACTCCGGACAGGGAGGAATGGCTACACCTTC
CASRLRTGRNGYTF
>few|TRBJ1-5|TRBD1|TRBV20-1
TGCAGTGCTGCGGGACAGGGGGCATTGGGCAATCAGCCCCAGCATTTT
CSAAGQGALGNQPQHF
>NA|TRBJ1-4|NA|TRBV5-1
TGCGCCAGCAGCCTGGGGGCCATTAATGAAAAACTGTTTTTT
CASSLGAINEKLFF
>NA|TRBJ2-3|NA|TRBV18
TGTGCCAACTCACCCCTGGTAGCGACTAGCACAGATACGCAGTATTTT
CANSPLVATSTDTQYF
>few|TRBJ2-3|TRBD2|TRBV29-1
TGCAGCGTTGAGGGTCGGCTAGCGGCCCGCACAGATACGCAGTATTTT
CSVEGRLAARTDTQYF
>few|TRBJ2-1|NA|TRBV9
TGTGCCAGCAGCGTAGGCCGGGCGCCCTACAATGAGCAGTTCTTC
CASSVGRAPYNEQFF